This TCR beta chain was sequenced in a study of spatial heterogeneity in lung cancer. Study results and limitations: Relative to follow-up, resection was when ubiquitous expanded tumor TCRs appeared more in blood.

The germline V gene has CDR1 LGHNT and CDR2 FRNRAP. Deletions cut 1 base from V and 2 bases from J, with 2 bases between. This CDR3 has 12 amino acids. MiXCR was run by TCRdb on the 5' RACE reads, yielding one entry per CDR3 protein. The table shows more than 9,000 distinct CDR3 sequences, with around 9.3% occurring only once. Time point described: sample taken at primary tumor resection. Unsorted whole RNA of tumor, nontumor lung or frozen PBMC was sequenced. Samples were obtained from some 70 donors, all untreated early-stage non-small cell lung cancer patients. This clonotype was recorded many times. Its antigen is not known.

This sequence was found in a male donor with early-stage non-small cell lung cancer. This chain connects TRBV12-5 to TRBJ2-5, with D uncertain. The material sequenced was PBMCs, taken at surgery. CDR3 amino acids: CASGLGQETQYF. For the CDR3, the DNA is TGTGCTAGTGGTTTGGGTCAAGAGACCCAGTACTTC. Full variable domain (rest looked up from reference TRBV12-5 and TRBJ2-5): DARVTQTPRHKVTEMGQEVTMRCQPILGHNTVFWYRQTMMQGLELLAYFRNRAPLDDSGMPKDRFSAEMPDATLATLKIQPSEPRDSAVYFCASGLGQETQYFGPGTRLLVL.